This TCR beta chain derives from a study of radiation and T cells in renal cell carcinoma. General study results and limits: From baseline, blood top tumor clonotypes peaked at 2 weeks post-radiation.

Germline-derived CDR1 and CDR2 are SGHNT and YENEEA. V gave up 5 bases and J gave up 2 bases, with 21 bases separating them. The CDR3 covers 17 residues. About this clone: Its specificity is unknown.

Described time point: blood 2 weeks post-SBRT. Treatment denoted: 15 Gy SBRT to primary tumor, nephrectomy 4 weeks later. Clear cell pathology was present in this patient's renal cell carcinoma. Profiling relied on immunoSEQ multiplex PCR, and the TCRdb table lists in-frame clones only, not all of them. The sample includes fewer than 150,000 clones, 88% of them seen just once. The chain employs TRBV11-3 and TRBJ1-2; TRBD1 might be the D (5 bases). This specimen was blood, taken from a patient whose treatment included radiotherapy and nephrectomy. The clonotype was recovered from a woman between 70 and 85 years old with renal cell carcinoma. The CDR3: CASSLTWRSGANYGYTF. CDR3 bases: TGTGCCAGCAGCCTCACATGGCGTTCTGGGGCAAACTATGGCTACACCTTC. Complete variable domain (other parts from reference TRBV11-3 and TRBJ1-2): EAGVVQSPRYKIIEKKQPVAFWCNPISGHNTLYWYLQNLGQGPELLIRYENEEAVDDSQLPKDRFSAERLKGVDSTLKIQPAELGDSAVYLCASSLTWRSGANYGYTFGSGTRLTVV.